Listed below are T cell receptor beta chains from one sample, sequenced in a study of T cells in Graves' hyperthyroidism and ophthalmopathy. TCRdb fed the multiplex PCR reads into MiXCR, producing one record per CDR3 protein. Counted here are about 380,000 distinct CDR3 sequences, about a fifth occurring once; the ten biggest clones make up over 35%. The sample comprised blood. The source of these receptors is a man aged 18 to 29 with Graves' ophthalmopathy. Each CDR3 is given with its conserved first and last residue.

cdr3_aa j_call v_call
CASRPPSGGSTDTQYF TRBJ2-3 TRBV2
CIPSPGQGAYEQYF TRBJ2-7 TRBV20-1
CASSEGRGNYNEQFF TRBJ2-1 TRBV6-1
CSATGYGADTQYF TRBJ2-3 TRBV20-1
CASSYLGGAYEQYF TRBJ2-7 TRBV28
CASSPLSDRPDSPLHF TRBJ1-6 TRBV4-1
CASSQGPAGGQGEQFF TRBJ2-1 TRBV3-1
CSAKRSGTYEQYF TRBJ2-7 TRBV20-1
CASSPTWAGNNGQFF TRBJ2-1 TRBV3-1
CASSITGIGRQETQYF TRBJ2-5 TRBV19
CASRGGLSQETQYF TRBJ2-5 TRBV5-1
CASSLGKGNEQFF TRBJ2-1 TRBV5-1
CASSQDEGNEQFF TRBJ2-1 TRBV4-1
CASRTGEVNNEQFF TRBJ2-1 TRBV12-3/TRBV12-4
CASSLVLASGGYTF TRBJ1-2 TRBV28
CSASEQGIDGYTF TRBJ1-2 TRBV20-1
CASSLYDRVTDTQYF TRBJ2-3 TRBV5-1
CASTPGSAKNIQYF TRBJ2-4 TRBV7-9
CASSQAAGRDSPLHF TRBJ1-6 TRBV3-1
CASNVAGRNTEAFF TRBJ1-1 TRBV7-9
CSAVQGLAGYTF TRBJ1-2 TRBV20-1
CASSGGQGLYNSPLHF TRBJ1-6 TRBV12-3/TRBV12-4
CASSPTGPRQNTGELFF TRBJ2-2 TRBV5-5
CASSSNGQGSRNIQYF TRBJ2-4 TRBV5-1
CASSFQGVETQYF TRBJ2-5 TRBV11-2
CASRSNRGSSYEQYF TRBJ2-7 TRBV28
CASSSTGGAGTEAFF TRBJ1-1 TRBV5-1
CASSQEATGDMSYEQYF TRBJ2-7 TRBV3-1
CASSSGGTRTGEQYF TRBJ2-7 TRBV28
CASSQEVGKTTEAFF TRBJ1-1 TRBV4-1
CASSHEGTYEQYF TRBJ2-7 TRBV3-1
CASSTQGQWNTEAFF TRBJ1-1 TRBV28
CASSLGRPPRTQYF TRBJ2-5 TRBV5-6
CASSESSYYEQYF TRBJ2-7 TRBV6-1
CSVATGLGTEAFF TRBJ1-1 TRBV29-1
CASSRRGEIVYNEQFF TRBJ2-1 TRBV3-1
CASSVGQLTEAFF TRBJ1-1 TRBV7-2
CATSRDAGSYEQYF TRBJ2-7 TRBV15
CASSEGPTYEQYF TRBJ2-7 TRBV11-2
CASSLAALGAAGELFF TRBJ2-2 TRBV12-3/TRBV12-4
CASSLGLAGGGTDTQYF TRBJ2-3 TRBV5-1
CSAKTGPGGWKGQFF TRBJ2-1 TRBV20-1
CASANAGTGELFF TRBJ2-2 TRBV7-6
CAGTSGYEQYF TRBJ2-7 TRBV2
CASSFPGQIYNEQFF TRBJ2-1 TRBV7-9
CASSNRQNNYNEQFF TRBJ2-1 TRBV27
CASVLAGGSTDTQYF TRBJ2-3 TRBV7-9
CASSAETGEDTQYF TRBJ2-3 TRBV2
CASSSPGGPETQYF TRBJ2-5 TRBV5-1
CASRGQAELEQFF TRBJ2-1 TRBV2
CASSTGTGGVGTGELFF TRBJ2-2 TRBV5-4
CASSSLGTHFQETQYF TRBJ2-5 TRBV12-3/TRBV12-4
CASSMGGTEAGRAFF TRBJ1-1 TRBV19
CASSQGSGGSYEQYF TRBJ2-7 TRBV7-7